The 27 T cell receptor beta chains reported below all come from one sample, sequenced in a study of blood T cells in healthy people across ages. Primers used in a second PCR of about 6 to 11 cycles were a sample-barcoded 5' primer and a J-beta primer mix. In TCRdb, the 5' RACE reads were re-called with MiXCR into one record per CDR3 protein. Of 730,000 or so distinct CDR3 sequences in the sample, 40% to 45% were seen once. Sequencing used blood. Receptors were obtained from a woman aged 60-70 years in good health.

This clonotype occurred a few times. The chain employs TRBV20-1 and TRBJ1-4, with D possibly TRBD1 on 6 matching bases. Germline V lookup: CDR1 DFQATT, CDR2 SNEGSKA (reference sequence). This CDR3 is built from 15 residues. V lost 2 bases, J lost 4 bases, and 14 bases lay in between. The CDR3 DNA reads TGCAGTGCTAGACCTCCCACAGGGATTAATGAAAAACTGTTTTTT. Amino acid sequence: CSARPPTGINEKLFF.

The V call is TRBV5-5, the J call TRBJ1-2, with D hard to call. CDR1 and CDR2 from the germline V gene are SGHKS and YYEKEE (reference sequence). V was pared by 0 bases and J by 8 bases, with 11 bases between. The CDR3 extends over 13 amino acids. The CDR3 sequence is CASSLEAHEGYTF. In DNA, the CDR3 is TGTGCCAGCAGCTTGGAGGCGCATGAGGGCTACACCTTC.

This chain uses TRBV12-3 or TRBV12-4 with TRBJ2-7; the D gene is possibly TRBD2 (5 bases). V was cut by 1 base and J by 3 bases, with 10 bases left in between. This CDR3 region has 14 residues. The CDR3, as DNA: TGTGCCAGCAGTTTAGGACTATCCATCTACGAGCAGTACTTC. Protein: CASSLGLSIYEQYF.

The V and J genes are TRBV20-1 and TRBJ1-2; D remains ambiguous. This CDR3 spans 12 amino acids. V was clipped by 4 bases and J by 2 bases, with 8 bases between them. CDR1 and CDR2 (germline): DFQATT, SNEGSKA (reference sequence). CDR3 region: CSAKAGNYGYTF. The CDR3 nucleotides read TGCAGTGCTAAGGCAGGAAACTATGGCTACACCTTC.

The V call is TRBV5-4, the J call TRBJ2-3; 9 positions agree with TRBD1. V shed 3 bases, J shed 3 bases, and the junction held 8 bases outside the gene matches. Germline-derived CDR1 and CDR2 are SGHNT and YYREEE (reference sequence). This CDR3 is built from 16 residues. The CDR3 is CASSSGQGRSTDTQYF. In DNA form, the CDR3 reads TGTGCCAGCAGCTCTGGACAGGGGAGATCGACAGATACGCAGTATTTT.

V is TRBV2 and J is TRBJ2-1; possible D gene TRBD2, 6 bases. This CDR3 has 12 amino acids. Germline V gives CDR1 SNHLY, CDR2 FYNNEI. V lost 4 bases, J lost 8 bases, and 9 bases lay in between. DNA of the CDR3: TGTGCCAGCAGTGGCCCGGGAGATGAGCAGTTCTTC. Translation gives CASSGPGDEQFF.

The V gene is TRBV20-1, the J gene TRBJ2-5; 11 nucleotides match TRBD2. The J call may be faulty, since TRBJ2-7 better matches the DNA end. The CDR3 totals 15 residues. The germline V gene has CDR1 DFQATT and CDR2 SNEGSKA (reference sequence). This CDR3 reads CSASRVAGGPYEQYF. The CDR3 DNA is TGCAGTGCTAGCAGAGTAGCGGGAGGGCCCTACGAGCAGTACTTC.

The V gene is TRBV3-1, the J gene TRBJ1-2; no clear D. Trimming pared 0 bases from V and 5 bases from J, leaving 13 bases between. The length of the CDR3 is 15 residues. CDR1 is LGHDT and CDR2 is YNNKEL in the germline V gene (reference sequence). The CDR3 sequence is CASSQDFLGNYGYTF. CDR3 in DNA: TGTGCCAGCAGCCAAGACTTCTTGGGGAATTATGGCTACACCTTC.

The rearrangement uses TRBV9 and TRBJ2-5, with 7 bases lining up with TRBD1. The ends lost 5 bases at V and 11 bases at J; junction bases unmatched: 21. Germline V CDR1 and CDR2: SGDLS, YYNGEE. There are 16 residues in the CDR3. CDR3: CASSATGTVGGNEQYF. CDR3 sequence (DNA): TGTGCCAGCAGTGCCACCGGGACAGTGGGCGGCAATGAGCAGTACTTC.

This clonotype was seen at least ten times. This sequence joins TRBV7-2 and TRBJ2-7; D not resolved. V lost 5 bases to trimming and J lost 0 bases, with 11 bases between them. Germline V gene sequence: CDR1 SGHTA, CDR2 FQGNSA. The CDR3 is 14 residues long. The CDR3 here is CASSQRGVSYEQYF. As DNA, the CDR3 is TGTGCCAGCAGCCAACGTGGAGTCTCCTACGAGCAGTACTTC.

There are a few counts of this clonotype. The V gene is TRBV29-1, the J gene TRBJ2-3; 10 bases fit TRBD1. J was trimmed by 2 bases and V by 5 bases; bases with no gene match: 4. Germline CDR1 reads SQVTM; CDR2 reads ANQGSEA. This CDR3 has 14 residues. The CDR3 nucleotides read TGCAGCGTTTTGACAGGGGGCCCCACAGATACGCAGTATTTT. It is translated as CSVLTGGPTDTQYF.

This clonotype turned up a few times. V is TRBV12-3 or TRBV12-4 and J is TRBJ1-1; TRBD1 aligns across 9 bases. Germline trimming cut 1 base from V and 10 bases from J; bases unmatched to any gene: 4. The CDR3 length is 13 residues. This CDR3 reads CASSLETGGVAFF. The CDR3 bases are TGTGCCAGCAGTTTAGAGACAGGGGGGGTAGCTTTCTTT.

The chain recombines TRBV12-5 with TRBJ2-3; D may match TRBD1 or TRBD2 (5 bases each). The V end was cut by 4 bases, the J end by 6 bases, with 8 bases between. Germline V gene lookup returns CDR1 LGHNT and CDR2 FRNRAP. The CDR3 is 12 residues long. The CDR3 nucleotides are TGTGCTAGTGGTTCCGAGGGGGATACGCAGTATTTT. This sequence encodes CASGSEGDTQYF.

This sequence joins TRBV10-3 and TRBJ2-1; D not certain. The J call is uncertain, as TRBJ2-7 better fits the DNA end. The CDR3 contains 11 residues. CDR1 is ENHRY, CDR2 SYGVKD, per germline. CDR3 in DNA: TGTGCCATCAGTTCGGGTAATGAGCAGTACTTC. Translated, it gives CAISSGNEQYF.

The J gene is TRBJ2-7, the V gene TRBV7-6; TRBD2 matches 13 bases. The CDR3 is 15 residues long. Germline CDR1 and CDR2: SGHVS and FNYEAQ. The V gene end was trimmed by 5 bases and the J gene end by 5 bases; junction bases not matched to a gene: 6. CDR3 amino acids: CASSLTSGGADEQYF. The CDR3 coding sequence is TGTGCCAGCAGCCTTACTAGCGGGGGGGCCGACGAGCAGTACTTC.

This clonotype has more than one count but fewer than ten. The chain joins TRBV4-1 to TRBJ2-4; TRBD2 might be the D (7 bases). This CDR3 comprises 15 residues. V was trimmed by 3 bases and J by 0 bases, leaving 9 bases between them. From germline, CDR1 is MGHRA and CDR2 YSYEKL. CDR3 loop: CASSHGGLAKNIQYF. Here the CDR3 DNA reads TGCGCCAGCAGCCACGGGGGGCTAGCCAAAAACATTCAGTACTTC.

The genes are TRBV20-1 and TRBJ2-7; 7 bases match TRBD1. Looked up from germline, CDR1 is DFQATT and CDR2 is SNEGSKA (reference sequence). The CDR3 consists of 14 residues. J gave up 1 base and V 3 bases, and 6 bases lay outside the gene matches. The CDR3: CSASKNRGSYEQYF. DNA of the CDR3: TGCAGTGCTAGTAAAAACAGGGGTTCCTACGAGCAGTACTTC.

As regards this clonotype: One end of the junction fails to match germline, which may point to a read error. The chain couples TRBV15 to TRBJ2-7; D is possibly TRBD1 (7 bases). This CDR3 contains 15 residues. The germline CDR1 and CDR2 sequences are LNHNV and YYDKDF (reference sequence). CDR3 in DNA: TGTGCCACCAGCAGAGATCAGGGGGACTCCAACGAGCAGTACTTC. This sequence encodes CATSRDQGDSNEQYF.

This chain uses TRBV12-3 or TRBV12-4 with TRBJ2-7; 9 bases are shared with TRBD2. With V trimmed by 7 bases and J by 4 bases, 11 bases remained unmatched. CDR3 length equals 15 residues. In DNA, the CDR3 is TGTGCCAGCACCTTAAGCGGGGGGCTCAATTACGAGCAGTACTTC. It encodes CASTLSGGLNYEQYF.

Only a few counts were recorded for this clonotype. The chain joins TRBV2 to TRBJ1-4; 9 bases match TRBD1. CDR3 length equals 15 residues. Per the germline V gene, CDR1 is SNHLY and CDR2 is FYNNEI. The J segment lost 3 bases and the V segment lost 6 bases, leaving 5 bases of the junction unmatched. The CDR3 spells CASRGQGSANEKLFF. The CDR3 nucleotides are TGTGCCAGCAGGGGACAGGGTTCGGCTAATGAAAAACTGTTTTTT. The variable domain in full, with the rest retrieved from reference TRBV2 and TRBJ1-4, is EPEVTQTPSHQVTQMGQEVILRCVPISNHLYFYWYRQILGQKVEFLVSFYNNEISEKSEIFDDQFSVERPDGSNFTLKIRSTKLEDSAMYFCASRGQGSANEKLFFGSGTQLSVL.

V and J are TRBV7-2 and TRBJ1-2, with TRBD1 matching 7 bases. V lost 1 base, J lost 8 bases, and 16 bases stayed unmatched. This CDR3 has 17 residues. Germline CDR1 and CDR2: SGHTA and FQGNSA. CDR3 loop: CASSLVRDSVISSGYTF. CDR3 DNA sequence: TGTGCCAGCAGCTTAGTTCGGGACAGCGTCATTTCTTCGGGCTACACCTTC.

The CDR3 region is CASSPPSGRNGYTF. The CDR3 DNA sequence: TGTGCCAGCAGCCCTCCGTCGGGCCGGAATGGCTACACCTTC. V gene TRBV7-9 combines with J gene TRBJ1-2; D gene uncertain. Per the germline V gene, CDR1 is SEHNR and CDR2 is FQNEAQ (reference sequence). V lost 5 bases and J 6 bases, leaving 16 bases between the germline ends. This CDR3 comprises 14 residues.

This clonotype showed up just a few times. The chain couples TRBV30 to TRBJ2-1; 10 nucleotides agree with TRBD2. The V gene's germline CDR1 is GTSNPN and CDR2 SVGIG (reference sequence). The CDR3 totals 15 residues. V trimming: 0 bases; J trimming: 6 bases; junction bases outside the gene matches: 5. The CDR3 sequence: CAWSVGLAGANEQFF. CDR3 sequence (DNA): TGTGCCTGGAGTGTTGGGCTAGCGGGGGCCAATGAGCAGTTCTTC.

V and J are TRBV11-2 and TRBJ2-7; D tentatively fits TRBD1 or TRBD2 (5 bases each). The CDR3 runs 14 residues. In germline, CDR1 is SGHAT, CDR2 FQNNGV. Trimming removed 5 bases at V and 5 bases at J, with 16 bases between. The CDR3 protein is CASSLDGALDEQYF. The CDR3 nucleotides read TGTGCCAGCAGCCTGGACGGGGCTCTCGACGAGCAGTACTTC.

This clonotype was observed at least ten times. This chain uses TRBV12-5 with TRBJ2-1; D might be TRBD2 (6 bases). V lost 6 bases and J lost 4, with 16 bases in between. CDR3 length equals 15 residues. Germline V lookup: CDR1 LGHNT, CDR2 FRNRAP. Here the CDR3 DNA reads TGTGCTAGTGGCTCCACGGGGGAAACATACAATGAGCAGTTCTTC. Protein: CASGSTGETYNEQFF.

The J gene is TRBJ1-1, the V gene TRBV10-3; D is uncertain. The CDR3 runs 14 residues. Trimming cost V 3 bases and J 4 bases, with 12 bases left between them. The V gene's germline CDR1 is ENHRY and CDR2 SYGVKD. The DNA for the CDR3 is TGTGCCATCAGTGACAGGTCCCCAACCACTGAAGCTTTCTTT. Protein: CAISDRSPTTEAFF.

The table lists this clonotype with a few counts. The V and J genes are TRBV12-3 or TRBV12-4 and TRBJ1-4, with TRBD1 as a possible D gene (5 bases). The CDR3 is 16 amino acids. Deletions cut 7 bases from V and 8 bases from J, with 23 bases between. The CDR3 nucleotides read TGTGCCAGCACCAAGGCCCGGGGCGGATTATCCGAAAAACTGTTTTTT. Translating it yields CASTKARGGLSEKLFF.